A single sample gave rise to the 21 T cell receptor beta chains below, sequenced in a study of early T cells in non-severe SARS-CoV-2 infection (dated by TCRdb to the early 2020s). Libraries were made using 5' RACE. Sequencer: NextSeq 500. TCRdb's own reprocessing of the public reads used fastp at Q25 and MiXCR and kept productive beta chains. CDR3 protein sequences are deduplicated, and each keeps its most common genes and DNA. The sample has roughly 32,000 distinct CDR3 sequences on record, roughly 3.9% of them singletons. The ten largest make up around 8.5% of the sample. What was sequenced was whole blood. The receptors here all came from an adult who was a healthcare worker with PCR-confirmed SARS-CoV-2 infection or an uninfected control (not recorded which).

This clonotype occurred many times. The chain is built from TRBV30 and TRBJ2-3; 9 positions agree with TRBD2. The CDR3 has 15 amino acids. The ends lost 5 bases at V and 2 bases at J; junction bases unmatched: 8. Germline V gene lookup returns CDR1 GTSNPN and CDR2 SVGIG (reference sequence). The DNA for the CDR3 is TGTGCCTGGGATAGCGGGAGTGGGTTCACAGATACGCAGTATTTT. It yields the protein CAWDSGSGFTDTQYF.

This clonotype has ten or more counts. The gene calls are TRBV25-1 and TRBJ2-5, with D possibly TRBD2 on 5 matching bases. V dropped 1 base and J dropped 2 bases, with 11 bases sitting between them. The CDR3 contains 15 residues. CDR1 is MGHDK, CDR2 SYGVNS, per germline. The CDR3 spells CASSEWRTEQETQYF. The CDR3 DNA is TGTGCCAGCAGTGAATGGAGGACGGAACAAGAGACCCAGTACTTC. Full variable domain (outside the CDR3, taken from reference TRBV25-1 and TRBJ2-5): EADIYQTPRYLVIGTGKKITLECSQTMGHDKMYWYQQDPGMELHLIHYSYGVNSTEKGDLSSESTVSRIRTEHFPLTLESARPSHTSQYLCASSEWRTEQETQYFGPGTRLLVL.

This clonotype was seen ten or more times. The gene calls are TRBV3-1 and TRBJ1-5, with TRBD1 as a possible D gene (5 bases). Germline CDR1 reads LGHDT; CDR2 reads YNNKEL (reference sequence). V shed 1 base and J shed 0 bases, with 34 bases lying between them. The CDR3 length is 24 residues. CDR3 sequence: CASSQGRTEVKGDLAGYSNQPQHF. DNA for the CDR3: TGTGCCAGCAGCCAAGGGAGAACGGAGGTGAAAGGGGACCTAGCAGGATATAGCAATCAGCCCCAGCATTTT.

For this clonotype: A read error is possible here, since a much larger clone lies one base away. This chain connects TRBV5-6 to TRBJ2-7, with TRBD2 matching 8 bases. This CDR3 has 14 residues. Germline V CDR1 and CDR2: SGHDT, YYEEEE. The CDR3 DNA reads as TGTGCCGGCAGCTTCCCGGGACTAGCCTACGAGCAGTACTTC. Its protein is CAGSFPGLAYEQYF. The full variable domain, in which reference TRBV5-6 and TRBJ2-7 provide the parts outside the CDR3, is DAGVTQSPTHLIKTRGQQVTLRCSPKSGHDTVSWYQQALGQGPQFIFQYYEEEERQRGNFPDRFSGHQFPNYSSELNVNALLLGDSALYLCAGSFPGLAYEQYFGPGTRLTVT.

This clonotype was found many times. The CDR3 protein is CASSMRTGGSYEQYF. The CDR3 DNA reads as TGTGCCAGTAGTATGCGGACAGGGGGTTCCTACGAGCAGTACTTC. This rearrangement joins TRBV19 to TRBJ2-7; 10 bases map to TRBD1. The germline CDR1 and CDR2 sequences are LNHDA and SQIVND (reference sequence). The J segment lost 1 base and the V segment lost 3 bases, leaving 3 bases of the junction unmatched. The CDR3 covers 15 residues.

This clonotype was seen repeatedly, ten times or more. The V call is TRBV6-6, the J call TRBJ2-2; 9 bases agree with TRBD2. The V gene end was trimmed by 6 bases and the J gene end by 7 bases; junction bases not matched to a gene: 15. The CDR3 has 17 residues. Germline assignment: CDR1 MNHNY and CDR2 SVGAGI (reference sequence). CDR3 coding DNA: TGTGCCAGCAGACGCCACTCACCGGGACTAGCTAGCGGGGAGCTGTTTTTT. It is translated as CASRRHSPGLASGELFF.

This clonotype has a count of ten or more. The CDR3 nucleotides read TGTGCCAGCACTTTTGGGACAGGGGGCAGGGAGCAGTTCTTC. The encoded protein is CASTFGTGGREQFF. V usage is TRBV5-4 and J usage is TRBJ2-1; 12 bases line up with TRBD1. The CDR3 length is 14 residues. Germline V gene lookup returns CDR1 SGHNT and CDR2 YYREEE (reference sequence). V gave up 6 bases and J gave up 10 bases; unmatched junction bases: 8.

This clonotype was seen repeatedly, ten times or more. This chain connects TRBV30 to TRBJ2-2; D uncertain. Germline V lookup: CDR1 GTSNPN, CDR2 SVGIG (reference sequence). V lost 6 bases and J lost 3, with 14 bases in between. The CDR3 is made up of 14 amino acids. CDR3 sequence: CACSGPMDTGELFF. In DNA, the CDR3 is TGTGCCTGTTCGGGCCCAATGGACACCGGGGAGCTGTTTTTT.

Ten or more counts support this clonotype. The gene calls are TRBV7-9 and TRBJ2-3; 11 bases are shared with TRBD2. Trimming removed 5 bases from V and 3 bases from J; junction bases left unmatched: 7. CDR1 SEHNR and CDR2 FQNEAQ come from the germline V gene (reference sequence). This CDR3 has 16 residues. The CDR3 sequence is CASSILTSGRTDTQYF. CDR3 nucleotide sequence: TGTGCCAGCAGCATCCTAACTAGCGGGAGAACAGATACGCAGTATTTT.

Ten or more counts support this clonotype. The chain recombines TRBV25-1 with TRBJ2-2; TRBD1 matches at 7 bases. Trimming removed 4 bases from V and 4 bases from J; junction bases left unmatched: 3. Germline V lookup: CDR1 MGHDK, CDR2 SYGVNS. CDR3 size: 14 residues. As DNA, the CDR3 is TGTGCCAGCAGTGGTAGGGGGCCCACCGGGGAGCTGTTTTTT. Translation gives CASSGRGPTGELFF.

This clonotype was detected ten times or more. This chain joins TRBV29-1 and TRBJ2-5; unclear D gene. V was pared by 3 bases and J by 3 bases, with 11 bases between. Germline CDR1 and CDR2: SQVTM and ANQGSEA. The CDR3 has 13 residues. CDR3 coding DNA: TGCAGCGTTGACATGGCCAGAAAAGAGACCCAGTACTTC. This codes for CSVDMARKETQYF.

At least ten counts were recorded for this clonotype. The rearrangement links TRBV29-1 to TRBJ2-1, with TRBD2 identical over 11 bases. Germline CDR1 reads SQVTM; CDR2 reads ANQGSEA. This CDR3 contains 15 residues. The V gene end was trimmed by 4 bases and the J gene end by 3 bases; junction bases not matched to a gene: 5. The CDR3 coding sequence is TGCAGCGTTGTACTAGCGGGAGCACTCTACAATGAGCAGTTCTTC. This translates into CSVVLAGALYNEQFF.

At least ten counts were recorded for this clonotype. The rearrangement links TRBV4-3 to TRBJ1-5; D unclear. Trimming removed 0 bases from V and 9 bases from J, with 15 bases in between. The CDR3 contains 15 residues. The V gene's germline CDR1 is LGHNA and CDR2 YSLEER. As DNA, the CDR3 is TGCGCCAGCAGCCAAGATCTCGTCCCCCTTCGGCCCCAGCATTTT. Residues: CASSQDLVPLRPQHF.

Remarks on this clonotype: Germline is not matched at one junction end, which may reflect a read error. In DNA form, the CDR3 reads TGTGCCTGGAACTTCAGGGATACGCAGTGTTTT. This codes for CAWNFRDTQCF. This chain links TRBV30 with TRBJ2-3; TRBD1 is a possible D gene (5 bases). The V gene's germline CDR1 is GTSNPN and CDR2 SVGIG (reference sequence). This CDR3 comprises 11 residues.

This clonotype was recorded many times. V gene TRBV5-1 combines with J gene TRBJ2-1; D is perhaps TRBD2 (6 bases). CDR3 size: 14 residues. The germline V and J ends were trimmed by 4 bases and 7 bases, with 15 bases remaining between them. Germline values: CDR1 SGHRS, CDR2 YFSETQ. CDR3 bases: TGCGCCAGCAGCCTTCGACTAGTGGGAAATGAGCAGTTCTTC. It is translated as CASSLRLVGNEQFF. The entire variable domain, with the rest obtained from reference TRBV5-1 and TRBJ2-1, is as follows: KAGVTQTPRYLIKTRGQQVTLSCSPISGHRSVSWYQQTPGQGLQFLFEYFSETQRNKGNFPGRFSGRQFSNSRSEMNVSTLELGDSALYLCASSLRLVGNEQFFGPGTRLTVL.

The chain uses TRBV7-6 and TRBJ2-7; TRBD2 might be the D (5 bases). The V end was cut by 2 bases, the J end by 5 bases, with 19 bases between. CDR3 length: 16 residues. CDR1 and CDR2 (germline): SGHVS, FNYEAQ. CDR3 DNA sequence: TGTGCCAGCAGCTTAATCCGTGGCGGGCCCCGGAACGAGCAGTACTTC. It is translated as CASSLIRGGPRNEQYF.

The table lists this clonotype with many counts. The genes are TRBV7-9 and TRBJ2-7; 7 nucleotides match TRBD2. CDR3 length equals 16 residues. Germline V lookup: CDR1 SEHNR, CDR2 FQNEAQ (reference sequence). Losses at the gene ends were 6 bases for V and 2 bases for J; bases not matched to a gene: 13. The CDR3 here is CASSSLLAANTYEQYF. CDR3 nucleotides: TGTGCCAGCAGTTCCCTTCTAGCGGCGAATACCTACGAGCAGTACTTC.

In this sample, this clonotype turned up many times. The V and J genes are TRBV9 and TRBJ1-6; 12 nucleotides agree with TRBD1. In germline, CDR1 is SGDLS, CDR2 YYNGEE. V lost 5 bases to trimming and J lost 8 bases; unmatched junction nucleotides: 2. This CDR3 contains 14 residues. The CDR3 nucleotides read TGTGCCAGCAGAGGGACAGGGGGCCATTCACCCCTCCACTTT. The encoded protein is CASRGTGGHSPLHF.

This clonotype was detected only a few times. This chain connects TRBV27 to TRBJ1-1; a possible D gene is TRBD1 (6 bases). This CDR3 comprises 15 residues. Trimming removed 6 bases at V and 4 bases at J, with 18 bases between. The germline CDR1 and CDR2 sequences are MNHEY and SMNVEV (reference sequence). The CDR3 spells CASRPLTRGSTEAFF. The CDR3 DNA reads as TGTGCCAGCAGGCCCCTCACAAGGGGGAGCACTGAAGCTTTCTTT.

The V gene is TRBV19, the J gene TRBJ1-1; unclear D gene. This CDR3 has 15 residues. Germline values: CDR1 LNHDA, CDR2 SQIVND (reference sequence). V lost 6 bases, J lost 0 bases, and 14 bases lay in between. The DNA of the CDR3 is TGTGCCAGTAGGGAACGGGGAGCCATGAACACTGAAGCTTTCTTT. Amino acid sequence: CASRERGAMNTEAFF. Full variable domain (missing parts from reference TRBV19 and TRBJ1-1): DGGITQSPKYLFRKEGQNVTLSCEQNLNHDAMYWYRQDPGQGLRLIYYSQIVNDFQKGDIAEGYSVSREKKESFPLTVTSAQKNPTAFYLCASRERGAMNTEAFFGQGTRLTVV.

The sample holds many counts of this clonotype. The V and J genes are TRBV6-6 and TRBJ2-7; no reliable D call. V was shortened by 5 bases and J by 0 bases, with 11 bases between the two germline ends. This CDR3 comprises 14 residues. Germline V gene lookup returns CDR1 MNHNY and CDR2 SVGAGI (reference sequence). The CDR3 protein is CASSAPDHSYEQYF. As DNA, the CDR3 is TGTGCCAGCAGTGCCCCGGACCACTCCTACGAGCAGTACTTC.